Below, 24 T cell receptor beta chains from the same sample are listed, as sequenced in a study of blood T cell repertoires in COVID-19. Sequencing used immunoSEQ multiplex PCR; TCRdb keeps in-frame clones, though not all of them. Among 45,000 to 55,000 clones listed, around nine tenths were seen once. Sequencing was carried out using peripheral blood. Receptor source: a human donor in a cohort sampled during active COVID-19.

The table lists this clone with a count of one. J is TRBJ2-1 and V is TRBV11-2, with 10 bases matching TRBD2. Germline CDR1 reads SGHAT; CDR2 reads FQNNGV. Unmatched junction bases numbered 11, after V lost 5 bases and J lost 4 bases. The CDR3 loop spans 17 amino acids. The CDR3 DNA follows: TGTGCCAGCAGCCTGGCTAGCGGGGGTCCTCGTTACAATGAGCAGTTCTTC. Its protein is CASSLASGGPRYNEQFF.

Comment on this clone: Other DNA sequences of this sample code for an identical CDR3. The gene calls are TRBV14 and TRBJ1-6; 7 positions agree with TRBD1. The CDR3 is 15 amino acids. The ends lost 1 base at V and 13 bases at J; junction bases unmatched: 10. CDR1 and CDR2 from the germline V gene are SGHDN and FVKESK. This CDR3 is CASSQGQGVGSPLHF. In DNA form, the CDR3 reads TGTGCCAGCAGCCAAGGTCAGGGGGTCGGCTCCCCCCTCCACTTT.

This clone was recorded only once. The chain recombines TRBV7-3 with TRBJ2-6, with 7 nucleotides matching TRBD1. The CDR3 loop spans 19 amino acids. Unmatched junction bases numbered 13, after V lost 5 bases and J lost 0 bases. Germline CDR1 reads SGHTA; CDR2 reads FQGTGA. CDR3 nucleotide sequence: TGTGCCAGCAGCGACCCCGGGACAGATCGTCGCTCTGGGGCCAACGTCCTGACTTTC. It yields the protein CASSDPGTDRRSGANVLTF.

The chain combines TRBV5-5 with TRBJ1-1; D may be TRBD1 (6 bases). V lost 0 bases, J lost 4 bases, and 13 bases lay in between. CDR3 size: 15 residues. The V gene's germline CDR1 is SGHKS and CDR2 YYEKEE (reference sequence). This CDR3 reads CASSLVGGLGTEAFF. The CDR3 region has the DNA TGTGCCAGCAGCTTGGTGGGGGGGCTTGGCACTGAAGCTTTCTTT.

The chain's CDR3 is CARAGGREQYF. CDR3 coding DNA: TGCGCCAGGGCCGGTGGGAGGGAGCAGTACTTC. This chain links TRBV5-1 with TRBJ2-7; possible D gene TRBD2, 6 bases. The germline gives CDR1 SGHRS, CDR2 YFSETQ. This CDR3 is built from 11 residues. Trimming pared 8 bases from V and 7 bases from J, leaving 13 bases between.

The chain links TRBV14 to TRBJ2-2, with D uncertain. CDR3 length equals 18 residues. The germline V gene has CDR1 SGHDN and CDR2 FVKESK. Trimming removed 0 bases at V and 0 bases at J, with 14 bases between. The CDR3 region is CASSQELGWSSNTGELFF. CDR3 sequence (DNA): TGTGCCAGCAGCCAAGAATTGGGTTGGAGTTCGAACACCGGGGAGCTGTTTTTT.

This chain joins TRBV3-1 (or the pseudogene TRBV3-2) and TRBJ2-3, with D possibly being TRBD1 (5 bases). Germline CDR1 LGHDT, CDR2 YNNKEL (reference sequence). The CDR3 totals 15 residues. Trimming left V 4 bases short and J 4 bases short, with 15 bases between. This chain's CDR3 is CASSRKGQGSDTQYF. Written as DNA, the CDR3 is TGTGCCAGCAGCCGGAAGGGGCAGGGCTCAGATACGCAGTATTTT.

The rearrangement joins TRBV5-5 to TRBJ2-7; D not certain. The CDR3 is made up of 15 amino acids. Deletions cut 3 bases from V and 3 bases from J, with 16 bases between. Per germline, CDR1 SGHKS and CDR2 YYEKEE (reference sequence). The DNA for the CDR3 is TGTGCCAGCAGCTCTTTGACACTCAATATCTACGAGCAGTACTTC. Translation gives CASSSLTLNIYEQYF.

The chain recombines TRBV5-1 with TRBJ2-2; the match to TRBD2 covers 9 bases. The ends lost 4 bases at V and 4 bases at J; junction bases unmatched: 11. The CDR3 sequence is 17 residues long. Germline V gene sequence: CDR1 SGHRS, CDR2 YFSETQ. The CDR3 region is CASSRKSGRISTGELFF. The CDR3 bases are TGCGCCAGCAGCCGGAAAAGCGGGAGGATAAGCACCGGGGAGCTGTTTTTT.

The rearrangement joins TRBV5-5 to TRBJ2-7; 8 positions agree with TRBD2. The V segment lost 4 bases and the J segment 9 bases; nucleotides outside the gene matches: 12. The CDR3 length is 14 residues. Germline CDR1 and CDR2: SGHKS and YYEKEE (reference sequence). The DNA of the CDR3 is TGTGCCAGCAGCGCCGGACTAGCCCCGGCTGGGCAGTACTTC. Translated: CASSAGLAPAGQYF. Complete variable domain (other parts from reference TRBV5-5 and TRBJ2-7): DAGVTQSPTHLIKTRGQQVTLRCSPISGHKSVSWYQQVLGQGPQFIFQYYEKEERGRGNFPDRFSARQFPNYSSELNVNALLLGDSALYLCASSAGLAPAGQYFGPGTRLTVT.

A single count supports this clone. The chain links TRBV4-1 to TRBJ1-2, with 8 bases identical to TRBD1. CDR1 and CDR2 (germline): MGHRA, YSYEKL. After removal of 4 bases from V and 5 bases from J, the junction contained 12 bases not matched to a gene. This CDR3 is 16 amino acids long. Here the CDR3 reads CASSLSTTGVGYGYTF. The CDR3 coding sequence is TGCGCCAGCAGCCTATCAACGACAGGGGTAGGGTATGGCTACACCTTC.

This chain connects TRBV19 to TRBJ2-7; 8 bases agree with TRBD2. Per germline, CDR1 LNHDA and CDR2 SQIVND (reference sequence). The J segment lost 6 bases and the V segment lost 1 base, leaving 5 bases of the junction unmatched. The CDR3 extends over 14 amino acids. The CDR3 bases are TGTGCCAGTAGTATAGGACCCGGGGGGGGCGAGCAGTACTTC. Its translation is CASSIGPGGGEQYF. Using reference TRBV19 and TRBJ2-7 for the parts outside the CDR3, the full variable domain is DGGITQSPKYLFRKEGQNVTLSCEQNLNHDAMYWYRQDPGQGLRLIYYSQIVNDFQKGDIAEGYSVSREKKESFPLTVTSAQKNPTAFYLCASSIGPGGGEQYFGPGTRLTVT.

V gene TRBV5-1 combines with J gene TRBJ2-3; D ambiguous. Looked up from germline, CDR1 is SGHRS and CDR2 is YFSETQ. Trimming took off 0 bases at V and 3 bases at J, with 11 bases between the two ends. This CDR3 spans 15 amino acids. The CDR3 nucleotides are TGCGCCAGCAGCTTGGACAGACCAGGAACAGATACGCAGTATTTT. It codes for CASSLDRPGTDTQYF.

This rearrangement joins TRBV7-2 to TRBJ2-3; TRBD1 is a possible D gene (5 bases). Germline V gene lookup returns CDR1 SGHTA and CDR2 FQGNSA. V dropped 7 bases and J dropped 3 bases, with 14 bases sitting between them. This CDR3 contains 14 residues. CDR3 sequence (DNA): TGTGCCAGCACCAAAATCAGGGCTACAGATACGCAGTATTTT. Translation: CASTKIRATDTQYF.

The V call is TRBV6-5, the J call TRBJ2-5; TRBD1 matches at 8 bases. The CDR3 contains 13 residues. The trim removed 6 bases at V and 5 bases at J, leaving 5 bases unmatched. Germline loops: CDR1 MNHEY, CDR2 SVGAGI. In nucleotides, the CDR3 is TGTGCCAGCAGGACAGGGGTCTACGAGACCCAGTACTTC. Translating gives CASRTGVYETQYF.

This chain uses TRBV6-1 with TRBJ2-3; no definite D call. The CDR3 has 13 residues. The V and J ends lost 1 base and 4 bases respectively, with 6 bases between them. Germline assignment: CDR1 MNHNS and CDR2 SASEGT. In nucleotides, the CDR3 is TGTGCCAGCAGTGAAGTAGGAGCAGATACGCAGTATTTT. Its translation: CASSEVGADTQYF.

The J gene is TRBJ1-1, the V gene TRBV5-6, with D uncertain. V was cut by 1 base and J by 0 bases, with 10 bases left in between. Per the germline V gene, CDR1 is SGHDT and CDR2 is YYEEEE. The CDR3 has 15 amino acids. The CDR3 sequence: CASSLSVRLNTEAFF. The CDR3 nucleotides read TGTGCCAGCAGCTTGTCGGTCCGTCTGAACACTGAAGCTTTCTTT.

The chain couples TRBV19 to TRBJ2-7, with TRBD2 matching over 11 bases. V lost 5 bases and J lost 3; bases outside the gene matches: 9. Germline CDR1 and CDR2: LNHDA and SQIVND (reference sequence). The CDR3 is 16 residues long. The CDR3 sequence is CASSSRTSGSNYEQYF. CDR3 bases: TGTGCCAGTAGTTCGAGAACTAGCGGGAGTAACTACGAGCAGTACTTC.

The rearrangement joins TRBV2 to TRBJ2-2, with TRBD2 matching over 8 bases. Looked up from germline, CDR1 is SNHLY and CDR2 is FYNNEI. After removal of 6 bases from V and 1 base from J, the junction contained 1 base not matched to a gene. CDR3 size: 14 residues. The CDR3, as DNA: TGTGCCAGCAGAAGCGGGGGGAACACCGGGGAGCTGTTTTTT. Encoded protein: CASRSGGNTGELFF.

The chain employs TRBV11-1 and TRBJ2-3, with TRBD2 matching 12 bases. The length of the CDR3 is 16 residues. Germline CDR1 is SGHAT and CDR2 is FQDESV (reference sequence). V lost 1 base and J lost 6; bases outside the gene matches: 5. CDR3 DNA: TGTGCCAGCAGCTTAGTGGCTAGCGGGGGGGCCGATACGCAGTATTTT. Translated: CASSLVASGGADTQYF. The variable domain in full, with the rest retrieved from reference TRBV11-1 and TRBJ2-3, is EAEVAQSPRYKITEKSQAVAFWCDPISGHATLYWYRQILGQGPELLVQFQDESVVDDSQLPKDRFSAERLKGVDSTLKIQPAELGDSAMYLCASSLVASGGADTQYFGPGTRLTVL.

The V gene is TRBV9, the J gene TRBJ1-3, with 11 bases fitting TRBD1. This CDR3 spans 15 amino acids. Germline CDR1 SGDLS, CDR2 YYNGEE. J lost 5 bases, V lost 7 bases, and 8 bases had no gene match. DNA for the CDR3: TGTGCCAGCTCCGGGACAGGGGGTACCAGAAACACCATATATTTT. It yields the protein CASSGTGGTRNTIYF.

The V and J genes are TRBV19 and TRBJ2-7; D might be TRBD2 (5 bases). Deletions cut 5 bases from V and 7 bases from J, with 12 bases between. The CDR3 contains 12 residues. From germline, CDR1 is LNHDA and CDR2 SQIVND (reference sequence). The CDR3 nucleotides read TGTGCCAGTAGTGTTTGGACGGGGGAGCAGTACTTC. It is translated as CASSVWTGEQYF.

The gene calls are TRBV9 and TRBJ1-5; 7 bases match TRBD1. The length of the CDR3 is 14 residues. Germline V gives CDR1 SGDLS, CDR2 YYNGEE. V lost 4 bases and J lost 2; bases outside the gene matches: 3. CDR3 nucleotides: TGTGCCAGCAGCCCCGGACAGGGCAATCAGCCCCAGCATTTT. This encodes CASSPGQGNQPQHF.

The genes are TRBV7-2 and TRBJ1-3; D is uncertain. This CDR3 comprises 15 residues. Germline V gene data show CDR1 as SGHTA and CDR2 as FQGNSA. Trimming took 5 bases from V and 0 from J, leaving 11 bases between them. The CDR3 here is CASSPHAGSGNTIYF. CDR3 nucleotide sequence: TGTGCCAGCAGCCCTCATGCGGGCTCTGGAAACACCATATATTTT.